These 27 T cell receptor beta chains share one sample of origin, sequenced in a study of monozygotic twins with inflammatory bowel disease. TCRdb re-called the 5' RACE reads; every CDR3 protein appears as one record, without DNA. The sample data list 110,000 to 150,000 distinct CDR3 sequences. Sequenced sample: blood. The receptors stem from a human donor with ulcerative colitis or Crohn's disease, or a healthy co-twin of an affected twin (not recorded which).

The rearrangement links TRBV6-5 to TRBJ2-3. The CDR3 is made up of 13 amino acids. Germline V lookup: CDR1 MNHEY, CDR2 SVGAGI. The CDR3 loop reads CASSYYLGTTQYF.

CDR3 loop: CASSHGGQGTGELFF. The rearrangement joins TRBV4-1 to TRBJ2-2; TCRdb's assignment of TRBD1 cannot be checked, as there is no DNA. This CDR3 region has 15 residues. Per the germline V gene, CDR1 is MGHRA and CDR2 is YSYEKL.

CDR3 loop: CASSPGNRGLASYNEQFF. The V and J genes are TRBV3-1 and TRBJ2-1; TCRdb's assignment of TRBD2 cannot be checked, as there is no DNA. Per the germline V gene, CDR1 is LGHDT and CDR2 is YNNKEL (reference sequence). The length of the CDR3 is 18 residues.

The chain employs TRBV6-2 or TRBV6-3 and TRBJ2-3; absent DNA, TCRdb's TRBD1 call cannot be checked. The CDR3 totals 19 residues. Looked up from germline, CDR1 is MNHEY and CDR2 is SVGEGT. The CDR3 sequence is CASSHTLGQGARNTDTQYF.

The chain employs TRBV7-2 and TRBJ1-2; TCRdb outputs TRBD1, but without DNA this stays unchecked. The germline V gene has CDR1 SGHTA and CDR2 FQGNSA. The length of the CDR3 is 17 residues. The CDR3 is CASSPRDRGRIGYGYTF.

This rearrangement joins TRBV7-3 to TRBJ2-1; TCRdb's D call, TRBD2, is unchecked because there is no DNA. The germline CDR1 and CDR2 sequences are SGHTA and FQGTGA. The CDR3 sequence is 15 residues long. The CDR3 is CASSLISGSANEQFF.

The chain joins TRBV7-3 to TRBJ2-1; TCRdb gives TRBD2 as the D gene, but with no DNA this cannot be confirmed. Germline-derived CDR1 and CDR2 are SGHTA and FQGTGA. The CDR3 is 13 amino acids. The CDR3 sequence is CASSMTSSAEQFF.

This sequence joins TRBV20-1 and TRBJ1-4; with no DNA, the TCRdb D assignment of TRBD1 cannot be verified. This CDR3 is built from 13 residues. From germline, CDR1 is DFQATT and CDR2 SNEGSKA (reference sequence). CDR3 residues: CSAKDRPNEKLFF.

This sequence joins TRBV28 and TRBJ2-5; TCRdb gives TRBD1 as the D gene, but with no DNA this cannot be confirmed. Looked up from germline, CDR1 is MDHEN and CDR2 is SYDVKM. The length of the CDR3 is 15 residues. CDR3 loop: CASRRPQGFRETQHF. The whole variable domain, filled in from reference TRBV28 and TRBJ2-5, reads DVKVTQSSRYLVKRTGEKVFLECVQDMDHENMFWYRQDPGLGLRLIYFSYDVKMKEKGDIPEGYSVSREKKERFSLILESASTNQTSMYLCASRRPQGFRETQHFGPGTRLLVL.

The V call is TRBV20-1, the J call TRBJ2-1; the TCRdb call, TRBD2, lacks DNA for checking. CDR3 length equals 11 residues. Per germline, CDR1 DFQATT and CDR2 SNEGSKA (reference sequence). The CDR3 loop is CSAKEGHDQFF.

V and J are TRBV29-1 and TRBJ1-1. This CDR3 region has 14 residues. Germline assignment: CDR1 SQVTM and CDR2 ANQGSEA. The CDR3: CSVEGGPSPTEAFF.

V and J are TRBV3-1 and TRBJ1-1. This CDR3 is built from 15 residues. The germline V gene encodes CDR1 LGHDT and CDR2 YNNKEL (reference sequence). The CDR3 sequence is CASSQDLAGGTEAFF.

V and J are TRBV7-6 and TRBJ2-5; with no DNA, the TCRdb D assignment of TRBD1 cannot be verified. The germline CDR1 and CDR2 sequences are SGHVS and FNYEAQ. The CDR3 covers 15 residues. This CDR3 is CASSPSLDREETQYF.

The V and J genes are TRBV5-5 and TRBJ2-1; TCRdb's D call, TRBD1, is unchecked because there is no DNA. CDR1 and CDR2 from the germline V gene are SGHKS and YYEKEE (reference sequence). This CDR3 spans 13 amino acids. This CDR3 reads CASNSGGWSEQFF.

The chain carries TRBV5-1 and TRBJ2-3; without DNA, the TCRdb call of TRBD2 cannot be checked. Per germline, CDR1 SGHRS and CDR2 YFSETQ. CDR3 size: 15 residues. The CDR3: CASSPTSGIADTQYF.

The chain has TRBV4-1 and TRBJ1-4. The CDR3 consists of 14 residues. Germline V lookup: CDR1 MGHRA, CDR2 YSYEKL. CDR3: CASSQDITREKLFF.

The chain carries TRBV20-1 and TRBJ2-7; the TRBD1 assignment by TCRdb is unverifiable without DNA. CDR1 and CDR2 (germline): DFQATT, SNEGSKA (reference sequence). The CDR3 contains 13 residues. The chain's CDR3 is CSASGSLGYEQYF.

The chain links TRBV5-1 to TRBJ2-1. This CDR3 is 15 amino acids long. Germline V lookup: CDR1 SGHRS, CDR2 YFSETQ. The CDR3: CASRLAGNAYNEQFF. The entire variable domain, with the rest obtained from reference TRBV5-1 and TRBJ2-1, is as follows: KAGVTQTPRYLIKTRGQQVTLSCSPISGHRSVSWYQQTPGQGLQFLFEYFSETQRNKGNFPGRFSGRQFSNSRSEMNVSTLELGDSALYLCASRLAGNAYNEQFFGPGTRLTVL.

The chain recombines TRBV7-9 with TRBJ2-7. There are 15 residues in the CDR3. Germline CDR1 reads SEHNR; CDR2 reads FQNEAQ (reference sequence). Here the CDR3 reads CASSLYRVRSYEQYF.

The J gene is TRBJ2-7, the V gene TRBV12-3 or TRBV12-4; the TRBD2 assignment by TCRdb is unverifiable without DNA. The CDR3 extends over 18 amino acids. CDR3 amino acids: CASSLGTSGRAAGYEQYF.

This chain connects TRBV6-1 to TRBJ2-6; TCRdb outputs TRBD2, but without DNA this stays unchecked. The CDR3 length is 18 residues. Germline-derived CDR1 and CDR2 are MNHNS and SASEGT. The CDR3 protein is CASSPNKDWISGANVLTF.

The V gene is TRBV20-1, the J gene TRBJ2-7; there is no DNA to check the TCRdb D call of TRBD1. The CDR3 sequence is 11 residues long. CDR1 and CDR2 (germline): DFQATT, SNEGSKA (reference sequence). This CDR3 is CSAEARDEQYF.

The chain has TRBV6-1 and TRBJ2-3; there is no DNA to check the TCRdb D call of TRBD1. CDR1 and CDR2 (germline): MNHNS, SASEGT. This CDR3 has 16 amino acids. The CDR3 protein is CASSKRGQPSTDTQYF.

The chain carries TRBV15 and TRBJ1-1. CDR1 and CDR2 (germline): LNHNV, YYDKDF (reference sequence). This CDR3 comprises 15 residues. The CDR3 is CATSRGGKENTEAFF.

J is TRBJ2-7 and V is TRBV14. Germline CDR1 and CDR2: SGHDN and FVKESK. This CDR3 spans 11 amino acids. The CDR3 here is CASSQEGEQYF.

This rearrangement joins TRBV5-1 to TRBJ1-4; lacking DNA, the TRBD1 call made by TCRdb goes unchecked. This CDR3 comprises 14 residues. Per the germline V gene, CDR1 is SGHRS and CDR2 is YFSETQ. The CDR3 reads CASSLGDRFEKLFF.

The chain couples TRBV5-4 to TRBJ2-6. Germline V gene lookup returns CDR1 SGHNT and CDR2 YYREEE (reference sequence). CDR3 length: 15 amino acids. The CDR3 is CASSKDSSGANVLTF.